The T cell receptor beta chain described here comes from a study of siplizumab effects on memory and regulatory T cells. Germline CDR1 and CDR2: MNHEY and SVGAGI. This CDR3 contains 14 residues. With 5 bases removed from V and 3 bases from J, the gap between germline ends came to 14 bases. Profiled with immunoSEQ multiplex PCR; TCRdb holds only in-frame clones, not every one. The sample lists over 95,000 clones; just under 95% were seen once. The study's findings and limits: Suppressive function of proliferating Tregs from siplizumab cultures was not confirmed. With siplizumab, cumulative frequency of CD4+ memory-derived alloreactive sequences dropped significantly.

Comments on this clone: As yet, its antigen is unknown.

The chain uses TRBV6-5 and TRBJ2-7; TRBD1 might be the D (6 bases). The sequencing sample was made of non-Treg CD4+ T cells sorted from blood. The TCR originated in a human donor in good health. CDR3 sequence reads: CASSRTGHGYEQYF. The CDR3 DNA follows: TGTGCCAGCAGTCGAACGGGACACGGCTACGAGCAGTACTTC.